The 2 T cell receptor beta chains given below trace back to one sample, sequenced in a study of blood T cell repertoires in COVID-19. The table came from immunoSEQ multiplex PCR; TCRdb's copy has only in-frame clones and leaves some out. The sample has 150,000 or so clones, more than 75% seen once; the top ten hold over 9%. The specimen was peripheral blood. These receptors all come from a woman aged 70 to 79 with COVID-19, enrolled during active disease.

V is TRBV11-2 and J is TRBJ1-2; 7 bases align to TRBD1. V shed 4 bases and J 2 bases; nucleotides not matched to a gene: 4. The CDR3 is 14 amino acids. The V gene's germline CDR1 is SGHAT and CDR2 FQNNGV. In DNA, the CDR3 is TGTGCCAGCAGCTCGACAGGGACAAACTATGGCTACACCTTC. It specifies CASSSTGTNYGYTF. Full variable domain (remainder filled in from reference TRBV11-2 and TRBJ1-2): EAGVAQSPRYKIIEKRQSVAFWCNPISGHATLYWYQQILGQGPKLLIQFQNNGVVDDSQLPKDRFSAERLKGVDSTLKIQPAKLEDSAVYLCASSSTGTNYGYTFGSGTRLTVV.

V is TRBV10-3 and J is TRBJ1-1; 8 bases match TRBD1. Germline V gene lookup returns CDR1 ENHRY and CDR2 SYGVKD. The CDR3 has 14 residues. Trimming cost V 7 bases and J 10 bases; bases outside gene matches: 14. For the CDR3, the DNA is TGTGCCATCAAGGCAGGGGGCAGGGATACAACAGCTTTCTTT. It translates to CAIKAGGRDTTAFF.